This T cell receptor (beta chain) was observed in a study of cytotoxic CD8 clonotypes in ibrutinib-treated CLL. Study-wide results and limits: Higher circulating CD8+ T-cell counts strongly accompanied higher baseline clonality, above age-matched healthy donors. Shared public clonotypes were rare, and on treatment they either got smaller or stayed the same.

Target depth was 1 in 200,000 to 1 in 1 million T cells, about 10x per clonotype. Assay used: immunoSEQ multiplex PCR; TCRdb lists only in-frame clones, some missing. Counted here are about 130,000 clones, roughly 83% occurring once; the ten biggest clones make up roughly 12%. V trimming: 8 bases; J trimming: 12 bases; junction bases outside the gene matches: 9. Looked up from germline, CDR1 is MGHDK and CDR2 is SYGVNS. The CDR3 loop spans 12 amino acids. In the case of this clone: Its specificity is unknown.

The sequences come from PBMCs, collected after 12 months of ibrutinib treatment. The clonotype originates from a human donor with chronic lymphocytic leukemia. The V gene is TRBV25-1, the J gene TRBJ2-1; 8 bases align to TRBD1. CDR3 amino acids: CASYKQGTGQFF. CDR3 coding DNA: TGTGCCAGCTATAAACAAGGGACAGGGCAGTTCTTC.